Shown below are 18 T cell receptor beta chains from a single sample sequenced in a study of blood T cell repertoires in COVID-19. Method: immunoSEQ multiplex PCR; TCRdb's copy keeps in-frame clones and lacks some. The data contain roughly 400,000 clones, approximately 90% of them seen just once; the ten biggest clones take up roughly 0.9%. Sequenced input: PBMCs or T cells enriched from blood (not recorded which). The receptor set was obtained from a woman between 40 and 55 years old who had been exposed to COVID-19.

The CDR3 protein is CASSLSDEKLFF. In DNA, the CDR3 is TGTGCCAGCTCTCTATCGGATGAAAAACTGTTTTTT. The chain recombines TRBV18 with TRBJ1-4, with D unresolved. V gave up 6 bases and J gave up 6 bases, with 8 bases separating them. Germline CDR1 KGHSH, CDR2 LQKENI. The CDR3 is 12 amino acids.

CDR3 DNA: TGCGCCAGCAGCCAAGACGAGGATGAGCAGTTCTTC. Translation gives CASSQDEDEQFF. The rearrangement joins TRBV4-1 to TRBJ2-1; D unresolved. The ends were cut back, 0 bases at V and 8 bases at J, with 5 bases in the middle. The CDR3 extends over 12 amino acids. Looked up from germline, CDR1 is MGHRA and CDR2 is YSYEKL.

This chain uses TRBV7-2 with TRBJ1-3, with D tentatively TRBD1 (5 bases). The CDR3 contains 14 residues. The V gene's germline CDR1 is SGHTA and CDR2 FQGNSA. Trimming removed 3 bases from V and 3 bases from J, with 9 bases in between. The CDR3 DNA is TGTGCCAGCAGCTTGGGGGGAAATGGAAACACCATATATTTT. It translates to CASSLGGNGNTIYF.

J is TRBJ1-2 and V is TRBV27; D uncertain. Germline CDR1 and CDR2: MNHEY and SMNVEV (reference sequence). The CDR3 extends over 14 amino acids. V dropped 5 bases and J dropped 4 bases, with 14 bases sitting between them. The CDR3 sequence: CASSPPVAGYGYTF. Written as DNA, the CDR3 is TGTGCCAGCAGTCCTCCCGTCGCCGGCTATGGCTACACCTTC.

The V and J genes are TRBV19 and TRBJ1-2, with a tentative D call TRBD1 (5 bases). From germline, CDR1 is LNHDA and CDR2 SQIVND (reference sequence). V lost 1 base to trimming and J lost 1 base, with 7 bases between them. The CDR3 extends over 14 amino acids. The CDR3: CASSIAQVNYGYTF. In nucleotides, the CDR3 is TGTGCCAGTAGTATAGCACAGGTTAACTATGGCTACACCTTC.

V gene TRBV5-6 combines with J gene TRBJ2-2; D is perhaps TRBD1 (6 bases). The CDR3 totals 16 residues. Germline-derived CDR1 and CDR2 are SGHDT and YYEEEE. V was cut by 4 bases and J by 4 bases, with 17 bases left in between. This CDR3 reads CASSPWAGVGTGELFF. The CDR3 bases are TGTGCCAGCAGCCCTTGGGCAGGGGTAGGCACCGGGGAGCTGTTTTTT.

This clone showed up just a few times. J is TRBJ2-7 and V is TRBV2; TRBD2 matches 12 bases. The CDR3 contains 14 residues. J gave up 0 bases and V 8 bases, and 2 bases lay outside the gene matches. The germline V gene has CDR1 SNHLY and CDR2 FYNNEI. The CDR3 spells CASGLAGISYEQYF. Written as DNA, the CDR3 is TGTGCCAGCGGACTAGCGGGGATCTCCTACGAGCAGTACTTC.

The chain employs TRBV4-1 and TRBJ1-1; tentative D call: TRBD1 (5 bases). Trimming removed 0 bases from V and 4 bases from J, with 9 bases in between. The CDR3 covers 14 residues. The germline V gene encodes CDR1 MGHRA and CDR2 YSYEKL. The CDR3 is CASSQDRGGTEAFF. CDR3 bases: TGCGCCAGCAGCCAAGATCGCGGGGGCACTGAAGCTTTCTTT.

This CDR3 reads CSAGREPQHF. Here the CDR3 DNA reads TGCAGTGCTGGGCGGGAGCCCCAGCATTTT. V gene TRBV20-1 combines with J gene TRBJ1-5; no clear D. This CDR3 contains 10 residues. The germline V gene encodes CDR1 DFQATT and CDR2 SNEGSKA (reference sequence). V lost 5 bases to trimming and J lost 8 bases, with 7 bases between them.

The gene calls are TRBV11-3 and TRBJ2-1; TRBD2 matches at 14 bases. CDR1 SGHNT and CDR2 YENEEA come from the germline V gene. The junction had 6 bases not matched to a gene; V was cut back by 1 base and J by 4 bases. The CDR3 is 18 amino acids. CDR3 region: CASSLGLAGGPGYNEQFF. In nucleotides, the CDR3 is TGTGCCAGCAGCTTAGGACTAGCGGGAGGGCCGGGTTACAATGAGCAGTTCTTC. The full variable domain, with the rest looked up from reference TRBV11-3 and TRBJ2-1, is EAGVVQSPRYKIIEKKQPVAFWCNPISGHNTLYWYLQNLGQGPELLIRYENEEAVDDSQLPKDRFSAERLKGVDSTLKIQPAELGDSAVYLCASSLGLAGGPGYNEQFFGPGTRLTVL.

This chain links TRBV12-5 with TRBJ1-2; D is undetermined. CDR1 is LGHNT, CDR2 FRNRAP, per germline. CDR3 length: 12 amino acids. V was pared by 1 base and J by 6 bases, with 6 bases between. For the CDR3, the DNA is TGTGCTAGTGGTTTGGAAGAGAATGGCTACACCTTC. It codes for CASGLEENGYTF.

The CDR3 DNA reads TGCAGCGTTGATCCAGGCTATGGCTACACCTTC. It is translated as CSVDPGYGYTF. The chain joins TRBV29-1 to TRBJ1-2; unclear D gene. Germline CDR1 reads SQVTM; CDR2 reads ANQGSEA. CDR3 length: 11 residues. Trimming left V 3 bases short and J 4 bases short, with 6 bases between.

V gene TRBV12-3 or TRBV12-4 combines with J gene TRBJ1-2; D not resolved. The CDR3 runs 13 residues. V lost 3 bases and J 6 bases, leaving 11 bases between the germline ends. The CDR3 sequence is CASSLEGANGYTF. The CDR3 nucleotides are TGTGCCAGCAGTTTGGAGGGAGCGAATGGCTACACCTTC.

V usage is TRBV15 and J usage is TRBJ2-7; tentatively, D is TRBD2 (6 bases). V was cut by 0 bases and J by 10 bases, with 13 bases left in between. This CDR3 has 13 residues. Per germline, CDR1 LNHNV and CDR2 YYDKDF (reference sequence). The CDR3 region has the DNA TGTGCCACCAGCAGAGACAGGGAGGTCCATCAGTACTTC. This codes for CATSRDREVHQYF. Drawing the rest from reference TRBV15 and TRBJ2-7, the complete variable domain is DAMVIQNPRYQVTQFGKPVTLSCSQTLNHNVMYWYQQKSSQAPKLLFHYYDKDFNNEADTPDNFQSRRPNTSFCFLDIRSPGLGDTAMYLCATSRDREVHQYFGPGTRLTVT.

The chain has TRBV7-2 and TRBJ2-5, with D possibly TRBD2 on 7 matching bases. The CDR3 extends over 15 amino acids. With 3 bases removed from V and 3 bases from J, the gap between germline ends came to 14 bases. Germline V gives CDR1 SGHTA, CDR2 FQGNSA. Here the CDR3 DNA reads TGTGCCAGCAGCTTTGGGGGGGCCGTCGAAGAGACCCAGTACTTC. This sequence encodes CASSFGGAVEETQYF.

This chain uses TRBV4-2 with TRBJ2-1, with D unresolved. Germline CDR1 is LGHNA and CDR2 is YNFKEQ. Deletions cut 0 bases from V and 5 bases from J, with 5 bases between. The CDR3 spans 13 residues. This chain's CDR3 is CASSQDRDNEQFF. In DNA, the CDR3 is TGTGCCAGCAGCCAAGATCGCGACAATGAGCAGTTCTTC.

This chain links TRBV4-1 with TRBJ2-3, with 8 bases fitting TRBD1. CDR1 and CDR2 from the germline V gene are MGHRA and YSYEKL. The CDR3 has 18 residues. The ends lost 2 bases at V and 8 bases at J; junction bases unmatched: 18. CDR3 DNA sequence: TGCGCCAGCAGCCAACCCCCTGTCCAGGGGGCGAGTTTAGGTACGCAGTATTTT. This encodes CASSQPPVQGASLGTQYF.

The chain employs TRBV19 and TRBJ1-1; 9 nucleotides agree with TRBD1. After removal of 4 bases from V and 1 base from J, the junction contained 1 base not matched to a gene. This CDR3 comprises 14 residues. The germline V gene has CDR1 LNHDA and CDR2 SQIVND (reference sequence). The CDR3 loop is CASSTGQGNTEAFF. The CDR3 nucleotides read TGTGCCAGTAGTACGGGACAGGGGAACACTGAAGCTTTCTTT.